This T cell receptor beta chain emerged from a study of regulatory T cells in long-lasting Graves disease. General study findings and limits: Whereas new patients shared 970 or so public clonotypes, persistent patients shared more, at 2,500 to 3,500.

In building TCR beta libraries, iRepertoire HTBI primers were used together with Arm-PCR of CDR3 regions. TCRdb reprocessed the multiplex PCR reads with MiXCR, giving one entry per CDR3 protein. The sample carries more than 450,000 distinct CDR3 sequences, around 15% recorded once. This clonotype was seen at least ten times. Its cognate antigen is unknown. As to time point: newly diagnosed GD, antithyroid drugs for less than 3 months. From PBMCs, RNA was extracted and then used to make the TCR library. This CDR3 region has 15 residues. The germline CDR1 and CDR2 sequences are SNHLY and FYNNEI. Trimming cost V 4 bases and J 4 bases; bases outside gene matches: 10. This sample was shared with a second study, whose subject was T cells in Graves' hyperthyroidism and ophthalmopathy. That investigation notes: An initial round of RT-PCR targeting the TCR CDR3 relied on the HTBI primer set.

The sequence was obtained from a man aged 35 to 55 with Graves disease. Source: peripheral blood mononuclear cells (PBMCs), taken at new diagnosis, from a patient treated with antithyroid drugs. J is TRBJ2-7 and V is TRBV2, with 7 bases matching TRBD2. CDR3 sequence reads: CASSATGLGGYEQYF. DNA for the CDR3: TGTGCCAGCAGTGCAACCGGACTCGGGGGGTACGAGCAGTACTTC.